These 2 T cell receptor beta chains came from one sample sequenced in a study of T cells in tumors after PD-1 blockade. Profiling relied on immunoSEQ multiplex PCR, and the TCRdb table lists in-frame clones only, not all of them. This table has some 25,000 clones, over 80% appearing once. Source: PBMCs, taken after anti-PD-1 treatment. These receptors were collected from a human donor with basal cell carcinoma.

This chain uses TRBV7-6 with TRBJ1-2; D ambiguous. The CDR3 totals 16 residues. Germline CDR1 is SGHVS and CDR2 is FNYEAQ. Trimming stripped 5 bases from V and 7 bases from J, with 23 bases between. As DNA, the CDR3 is TGTGCCAGCAGCCCGAGCCCCGACCGATTCCTCGGTGGCTACACCTTC. Protein product: CASSPSPDRFLGGYTF.

The chain recombines TRBV3-1 (or the pseudogene TRBV3-2) with TRBJ2-1; TRBD2 agrees at 10 bases. Germline values: CDR1 LGHDT, CDR2 YNNKEL (reference sequence). This CDR3 has 15 amino acids. Trimming at V came to 4 bases and at J to 8 bases, leaving 8 bases not matched to a gene. CDR3: CASSPERGGTYEQFF. CDR3 DNA: TGTGCCAGCAGCCCCGAGCGGGGGGGTACGTATGAGCAGTTCTTC.